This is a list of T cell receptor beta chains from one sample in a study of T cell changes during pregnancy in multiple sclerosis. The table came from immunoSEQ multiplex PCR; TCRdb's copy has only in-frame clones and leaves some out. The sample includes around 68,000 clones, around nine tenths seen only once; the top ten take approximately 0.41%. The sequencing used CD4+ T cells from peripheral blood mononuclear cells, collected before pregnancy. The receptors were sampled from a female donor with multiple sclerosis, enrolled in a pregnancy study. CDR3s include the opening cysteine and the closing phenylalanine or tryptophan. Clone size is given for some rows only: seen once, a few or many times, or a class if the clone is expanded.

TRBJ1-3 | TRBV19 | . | CATEQGSSGNTIYF
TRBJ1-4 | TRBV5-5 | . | CASSLGQGGEKLFF
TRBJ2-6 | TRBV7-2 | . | CASSPRSDSGANVLTF
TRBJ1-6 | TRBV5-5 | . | CASSLVGLRDSPLHF
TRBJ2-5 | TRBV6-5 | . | CASSSAGGGGETQYF
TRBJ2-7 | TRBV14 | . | CASSRGQEIYEQYF
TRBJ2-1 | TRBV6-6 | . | CASSRLAGGGEQFF
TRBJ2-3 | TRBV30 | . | CAWSPGQGTDTQYF
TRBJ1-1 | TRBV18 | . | CASSPATGGNTEAFF
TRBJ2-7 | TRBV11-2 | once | CASSPGTPFSYEQYF
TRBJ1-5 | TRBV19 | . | CASSVTETYSNQPQHF
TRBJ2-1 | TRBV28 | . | CASTTPLSFGGANNEQFF
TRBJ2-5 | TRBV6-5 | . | CASSATGAETQYF
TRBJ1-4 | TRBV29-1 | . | CSVATGGEKLFF
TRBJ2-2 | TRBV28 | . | CASSLKYSRDSLTGELFF
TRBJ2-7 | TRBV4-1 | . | CASSQQETAPMEQYF
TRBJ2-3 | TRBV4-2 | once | CASSQDPGGSGRLVYTDTQYF
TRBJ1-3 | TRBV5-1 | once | CASSGGAGGKNTIYF
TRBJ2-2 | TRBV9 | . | CASSAWERGGPGELFF
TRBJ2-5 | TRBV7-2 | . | CASSRTSGNWETQYF
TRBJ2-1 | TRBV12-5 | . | CASGGDNYNEQFF
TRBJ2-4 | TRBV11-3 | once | CASSLYQGTTKNIQYF
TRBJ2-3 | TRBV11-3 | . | CASSLDVQGDFDTQYF
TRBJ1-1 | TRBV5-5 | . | CASSFVQQNTEAFF
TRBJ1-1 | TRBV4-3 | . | CASSQSSDTEAFF
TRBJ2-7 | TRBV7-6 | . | CASSPRLAGGHEQYF
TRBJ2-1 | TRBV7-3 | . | CASAAGTGLNNEQFF
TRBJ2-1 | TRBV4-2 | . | CASSHRAGDEQFF
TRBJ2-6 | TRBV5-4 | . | CASSPRDRGISGANVLTF
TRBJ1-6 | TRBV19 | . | CASRYRDRENSPLHF
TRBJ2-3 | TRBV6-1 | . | CASSDRGLSTDTQYF
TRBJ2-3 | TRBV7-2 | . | CASRPGLDGDTQYF
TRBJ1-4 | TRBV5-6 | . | CASSVGVWEKLFF
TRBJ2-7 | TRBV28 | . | CASSPGTGVYEQYF
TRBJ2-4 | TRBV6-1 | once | CASSWGSLAKNIQYF
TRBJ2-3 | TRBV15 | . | CATSTPGKTSGGKLTDTQYF
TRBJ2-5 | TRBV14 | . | CASSQFLAGVGETQYF
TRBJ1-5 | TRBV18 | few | CASSPGQVNQPQHF
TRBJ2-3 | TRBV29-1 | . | CSGFRVTDTQYF
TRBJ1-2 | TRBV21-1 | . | CASSKEAQGASGYTF
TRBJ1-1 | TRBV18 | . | CASSRGTGFRTEAFF
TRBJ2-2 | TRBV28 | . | CATNRGEVLSGELFF
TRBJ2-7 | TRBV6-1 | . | CASSPNGGSYEQYF
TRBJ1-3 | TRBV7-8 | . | CASSLAQGFGGNTIYF
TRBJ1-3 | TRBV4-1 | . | CASSHATGGAYPLSGNTIYF
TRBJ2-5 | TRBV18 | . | CASSLLSTFQETQYF
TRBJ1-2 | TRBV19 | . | CASSIWGQSGYTF
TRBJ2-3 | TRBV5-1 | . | CASSLDSTSTDTQYF
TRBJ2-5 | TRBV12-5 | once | CASAQSGALQTQYF
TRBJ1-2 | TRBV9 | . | CASSAELTGVGGYTF
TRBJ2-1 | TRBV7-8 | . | CASSFPRTSRYNEQFF
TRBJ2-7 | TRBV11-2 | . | CASSWDGSSYEQYF
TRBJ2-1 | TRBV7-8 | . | CASSSRPPSGSYNEQFF
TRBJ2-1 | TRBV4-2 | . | CASSPVQGSYNEQFF
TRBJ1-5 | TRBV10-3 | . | CAISKDTLNQPQHF
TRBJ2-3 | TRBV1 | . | CTSSHLTSGGLRDTDTQYF
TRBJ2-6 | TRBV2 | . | CASTRVAGANVLTF
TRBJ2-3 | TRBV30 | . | CAWSLGLSGTGDGTQYF
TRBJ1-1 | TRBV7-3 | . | CASSLQANTEAFF
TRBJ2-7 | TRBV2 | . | CASSAGLAANEQYF